Below are 2 T cell receptor beta chains sequenced from a single sample in a study of OX40 agonist ivuxolimab in advanced cancers. Generated by immunoSEQ multiplex PCR, the TCRdb table keeps only in-frame clones and is missing some. Of about 46,000 clones in the sample, 90% to 95% were seen once. The sample was CD4+ or CD8+ T cells sorted from blood, taken in a trial of the OX40 agonist ivuxolimab. The receptors shown here come from an adult with an advanced solid tumor such as melanoma, head and neck, liver or kidney cancer.

The V call is TRBV7-2, the J call TRBJ2-3, with 9 bases lining up with TRBD2. V dropped 5 bases and J dropped 4; count of bases not matched to a gene: 7. This CDR3 has 15 amino acids. The V gene's germline CDR1 is SGHTA and CDR2 FQGNSA. The CDR3 here is CASSPGLALSDTQYF. The DNA for the CDR3 is TGTGCCAGCAGCCCGGGACTAGCACTGTCAGATACGCAGTATTTT.

The V gene is TRBV5-4, the J gene TRBJ2-1, with D perhaps TRBD1 (6 bases). Germline assignment: CDR1 SGHNT and CDR2 YYREEE (reference sequence). V lost 4 bases, J lost 6 bases, and 17 bases lay in between. This CDR3 is 15 amino acids long. The CDR3 region has the DNA TGTGCCAGCAGCCTCGGGACAAGTCTTGGCAATGAGCAGTTCTTC. It translates to CASSLGTSLGNEQFF.